The subject of this entry is one T cell receptor beta chain. Its antigen is as yet unknown. There are 17 residues in the CDR3. The germline V gene has CDR1 SGHNT and CDR2 YYREEE (reference sequence). Losses at the gene ends were 4 bases for V and 2 bases for J; bases not matched to a gene: 11. The source of the sample is a study of T cells in localized non-small cell lung cancer. Overall study findings and caveats: There were a median around 59 of the top 100 tumor clones appearing in adjacent lung.

Assay used: immunoSEQ multiplex PCR; TCRdb lists only in-frame clones, some missing. The profile shows approximately 23,000 clones, around nine tenths of them singletons. The TCR was taken from a male donor older than 55 with stage I lung adenocarcinoma. Sequences were derived from peripheral blood, sampled before any cancer treatment. The V gene is TRBV5-4, the J gene TRBJ2-5; 10 positions match TRBD2. The CDR3 here is CASSLTGLASSQETQYF. The CDR3 DNA reads as TGTGCCAGCAGCCTAACGGGACTAGCGTCATCACAAGAGACCCAGTACTTC.